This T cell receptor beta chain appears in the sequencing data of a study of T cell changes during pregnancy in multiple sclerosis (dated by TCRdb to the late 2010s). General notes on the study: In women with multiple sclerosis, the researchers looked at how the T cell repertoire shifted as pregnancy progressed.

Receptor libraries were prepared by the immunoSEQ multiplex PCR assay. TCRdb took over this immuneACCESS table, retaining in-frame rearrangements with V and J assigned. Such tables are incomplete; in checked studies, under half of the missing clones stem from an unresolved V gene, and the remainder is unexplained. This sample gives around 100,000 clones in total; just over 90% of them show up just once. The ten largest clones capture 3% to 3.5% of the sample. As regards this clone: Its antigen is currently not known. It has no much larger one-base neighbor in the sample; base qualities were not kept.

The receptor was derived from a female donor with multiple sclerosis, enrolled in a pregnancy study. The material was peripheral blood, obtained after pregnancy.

The CDR3 in this case is CASSPGAGVDYEQYF. The DNA sequence is as follows: TGTGCCAGCAGCCCGGGGGCGGGGGTAGACTACGAGCAGTACTTC. This sequence uses TRBV5-6 and TRBJ2-7, with TRBD2 perhaps the D gene, on 7 matching bases. CDR1 and CDR2 were assigned from the germline V gene as SGHDT and YYEEEE. Inclusive of the bounding cysteine and phenylalanine, the CDR3 is 15 residues long. Only the CDR3 DNA is retained, 45 bases long and in frame from the first base. V loses 4 bases of germline sequence and J loses 3 bases, and the interval between the two ends is 17 bases.